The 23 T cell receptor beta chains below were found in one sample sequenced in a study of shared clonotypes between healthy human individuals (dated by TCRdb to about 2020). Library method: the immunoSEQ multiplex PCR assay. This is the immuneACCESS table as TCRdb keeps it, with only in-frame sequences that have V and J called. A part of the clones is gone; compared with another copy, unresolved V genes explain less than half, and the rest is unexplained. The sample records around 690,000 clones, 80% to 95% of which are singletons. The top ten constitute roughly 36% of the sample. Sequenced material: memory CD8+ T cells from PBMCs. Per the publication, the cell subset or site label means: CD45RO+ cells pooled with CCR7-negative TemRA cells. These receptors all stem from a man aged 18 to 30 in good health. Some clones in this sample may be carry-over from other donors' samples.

CDR3 in DNA: TGTGCCAGCAGCGTACCCAAGGGCGGGATGGTTAGCGCCGGGGAGCTGTTTTTT. It is translated as CASSVPKGGMVSAGELFF. The chain recombines TRBV9 with TRBJ2-2; possibly TRBD2 for D (6 bases). Trimming cost V 1 base and J 6 bases, with 22 bases left between them. The CDR3 contains 18 residues. The germline V gene has CDR1 SGDLS and CDR2 YYNGEE.

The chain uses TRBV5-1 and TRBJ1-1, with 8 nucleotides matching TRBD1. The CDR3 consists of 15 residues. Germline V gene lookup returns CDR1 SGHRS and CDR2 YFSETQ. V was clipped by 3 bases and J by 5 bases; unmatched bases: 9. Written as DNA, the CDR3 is TGCGCCAGCAGCTGGGACAGGTGGTTGGAGACTGAAGCTTTCTTT. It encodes CASSWDRWLETEAFF.

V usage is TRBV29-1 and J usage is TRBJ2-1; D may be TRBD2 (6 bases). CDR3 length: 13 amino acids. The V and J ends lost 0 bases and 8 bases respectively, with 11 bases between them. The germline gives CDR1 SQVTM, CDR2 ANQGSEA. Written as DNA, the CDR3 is TGCAGCGTTGAAGATGGGACTTTACATGAGCAGTTCTTC. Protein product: CSVEDGTLHEQFF.

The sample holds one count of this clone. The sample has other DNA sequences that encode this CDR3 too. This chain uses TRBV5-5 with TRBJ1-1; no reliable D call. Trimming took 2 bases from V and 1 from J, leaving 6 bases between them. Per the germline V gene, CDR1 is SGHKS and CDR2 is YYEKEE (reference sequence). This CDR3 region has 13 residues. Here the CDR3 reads CASSFGRNTEAFF. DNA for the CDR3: TGTGCCAGCAGCTTCGGTCGGAACACTGAAGCTTTCTTT.

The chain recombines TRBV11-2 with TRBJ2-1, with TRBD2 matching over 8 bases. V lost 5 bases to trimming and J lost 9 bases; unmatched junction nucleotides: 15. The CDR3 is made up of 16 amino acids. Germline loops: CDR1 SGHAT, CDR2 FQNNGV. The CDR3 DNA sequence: TGTGCCAGCAGCCCCGGGACTAGTCCCCCCTGGTTTGAGCAGTTCTTC. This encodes CASSPGTSPPWFEQFF.

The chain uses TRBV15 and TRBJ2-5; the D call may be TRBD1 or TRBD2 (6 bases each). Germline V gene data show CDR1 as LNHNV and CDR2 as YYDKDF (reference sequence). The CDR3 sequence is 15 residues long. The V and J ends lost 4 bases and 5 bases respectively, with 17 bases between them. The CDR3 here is CATSTGTTGRETQYF. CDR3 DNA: TGTGCCACCAGCACTGGGACCACAGGGAGGGAGACCCAGTACTTC.

The CDR3 nucleotides read TGTGCCAGCAGCTTAGCGTTGGTTGGCGGACTAGCGGCCTACGAGCAGTACTTC. Translating it yields CASSLALVGGLAAYEQYF. V and J are TRBV7-2 and TRBJ2-7, with 10 positions matching TRBD2. This CDR3 comprises 18 residues. Germline V gene sequence: CDR1 SGHTA, CDR2 FQGNSA. The junction had 10 bases not matched to a gene; V was cut back by 0 bases and J by 2 bases.

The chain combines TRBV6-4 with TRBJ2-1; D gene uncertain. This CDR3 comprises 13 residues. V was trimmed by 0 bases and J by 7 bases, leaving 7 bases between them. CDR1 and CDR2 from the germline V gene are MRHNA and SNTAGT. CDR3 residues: CASSDSRINEQFF. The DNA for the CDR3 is TGTGCCAGCAGTGACTCCCGGATAAATGAGCAGTTCTTC.

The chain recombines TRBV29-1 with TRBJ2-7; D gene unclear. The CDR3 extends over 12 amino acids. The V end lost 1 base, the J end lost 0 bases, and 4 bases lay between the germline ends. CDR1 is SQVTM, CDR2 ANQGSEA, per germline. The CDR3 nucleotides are TGCAGCGTTGAAGGACCCTCCTACGAGCAGTACTTC. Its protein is CSVEGPSYEQYF.

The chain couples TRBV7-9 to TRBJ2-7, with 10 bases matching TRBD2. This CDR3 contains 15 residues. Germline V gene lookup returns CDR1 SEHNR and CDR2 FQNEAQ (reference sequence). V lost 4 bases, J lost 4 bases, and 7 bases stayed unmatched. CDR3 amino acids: CASSSTRTSGYEQYF. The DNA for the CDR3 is TGTGCCAGCAGCTCGACCCGGACTAGCGGTTACGAGCAGTACTTC.

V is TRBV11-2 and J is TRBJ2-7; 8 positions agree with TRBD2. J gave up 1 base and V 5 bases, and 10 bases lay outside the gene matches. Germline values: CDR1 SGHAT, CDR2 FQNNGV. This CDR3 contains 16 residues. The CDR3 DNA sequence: TGTGCCAGCAGCCGGGGGGGGCCGGGAGGATCCTACGAGCAGTACTTC. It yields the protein CASSRGGPGGSYEQYF. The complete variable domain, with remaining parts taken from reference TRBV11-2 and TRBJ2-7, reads EAGVAQSPRYKIIEKRQSVAFWCNPISGHATLYWYQQILGQGPKLLIQFQNNGVVDDSQLPKDRFSAERLKGVDSTLKIQPAKLEDSAVYLCASSRGGPGGSYEQYFGPGTRLTVT.

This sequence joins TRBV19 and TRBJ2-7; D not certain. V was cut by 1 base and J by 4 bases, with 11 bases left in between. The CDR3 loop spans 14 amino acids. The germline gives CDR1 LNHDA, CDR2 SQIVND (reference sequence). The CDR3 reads CASSIVPGNYEQYF. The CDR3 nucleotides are TGTGCCAGTAGTATAGTACCCGGTAATTACGAGCAGTACTTC.

The CDR3 DNA sequence: TGTGCCAGCAGCCCGCGTACCTACGAGCAGTACTTC. Translation gives CASSPRTYEQYF. The V call is TRBV11-2, the J call TRBJ2-7; the D is unclear. Germline assignment: CDR1 SGHAT and CDR2 FQNNGV. Trimming left V 5 bases short and J 2 bases short, with 7 bases between. This CDR3 is 12 amino acids long.

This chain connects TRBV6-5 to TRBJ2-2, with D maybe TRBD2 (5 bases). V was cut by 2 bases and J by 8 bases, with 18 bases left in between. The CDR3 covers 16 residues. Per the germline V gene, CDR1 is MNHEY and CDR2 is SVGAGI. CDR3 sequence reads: CASSYPQREGLGELFF. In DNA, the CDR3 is TGTGCCAGCAGTTACCCCCAGCGCGAGGGCCTTGGGGAGCTGTTTTTT.

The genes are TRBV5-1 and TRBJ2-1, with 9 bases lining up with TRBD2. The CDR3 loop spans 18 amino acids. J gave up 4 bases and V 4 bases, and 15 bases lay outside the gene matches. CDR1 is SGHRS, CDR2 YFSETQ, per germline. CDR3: CASSVPRASGTHYNEQFF. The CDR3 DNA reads TGCGCCAGCAGCGTACCAAGGGCTAGCGGGACCCATTACAATGAGCAGTTCTTC.

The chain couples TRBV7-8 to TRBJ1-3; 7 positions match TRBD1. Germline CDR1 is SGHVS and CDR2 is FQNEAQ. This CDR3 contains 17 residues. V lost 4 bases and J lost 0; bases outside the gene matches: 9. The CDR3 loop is CASSSRQGPYSGNTIYF. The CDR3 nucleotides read TGTGCCAGCAGCTCAAGACAGGGACCTTACTCTGGAAACACCATATATTTT.

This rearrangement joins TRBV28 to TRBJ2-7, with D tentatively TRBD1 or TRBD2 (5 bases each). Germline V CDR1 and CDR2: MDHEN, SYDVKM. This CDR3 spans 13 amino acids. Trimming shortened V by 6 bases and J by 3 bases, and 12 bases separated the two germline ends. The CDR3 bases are TGTGCCAGCAGGGGGGACGTAAGCTACGAGCAGTACTTC. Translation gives CASRGDVSYEQYF.

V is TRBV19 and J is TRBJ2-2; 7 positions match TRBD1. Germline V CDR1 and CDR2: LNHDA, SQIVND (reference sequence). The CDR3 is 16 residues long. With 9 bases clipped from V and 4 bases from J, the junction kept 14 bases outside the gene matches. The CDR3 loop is CASTTGATYTTGELFF. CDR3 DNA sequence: TGTGCCAGCACTACAGGGGCTACATACACCACCGGGGAGCTGTTTTTT.

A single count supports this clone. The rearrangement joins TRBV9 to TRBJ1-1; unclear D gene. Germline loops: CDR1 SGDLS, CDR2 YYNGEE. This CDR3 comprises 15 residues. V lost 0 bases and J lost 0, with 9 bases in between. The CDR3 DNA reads TGTGCCAGCAGCGTAGACGGAAACATGAACACTGAAGCTTTCTTT. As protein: CASSVDGNMNTEAFF. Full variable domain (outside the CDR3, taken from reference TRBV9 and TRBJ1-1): DSGVTQTPKHLITATGQRVTLRCSPRSGDLSVYWYQQSLDQGLQFLIQYYNGEERAKGNILERFSAQQFPDLHSELNLSSLELGDSALYFCASSVDGNMNTEAFFGQGTRLTVV.

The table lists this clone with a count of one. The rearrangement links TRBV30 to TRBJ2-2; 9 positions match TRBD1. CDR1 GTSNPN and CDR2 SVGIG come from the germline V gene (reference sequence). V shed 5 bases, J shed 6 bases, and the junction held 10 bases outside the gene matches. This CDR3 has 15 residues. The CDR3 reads CAWGWGQGYPGELFF. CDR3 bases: TGTGCCTGGGGGTGGGGACAGGGTTATCCCGGGGAGCTGTTTTTT.

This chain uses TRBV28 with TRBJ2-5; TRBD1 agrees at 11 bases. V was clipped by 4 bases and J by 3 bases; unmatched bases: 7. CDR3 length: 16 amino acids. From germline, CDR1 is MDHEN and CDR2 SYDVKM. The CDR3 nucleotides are TGTGCCAGCAGTTCTTTGGGACAGGGGGGGAAAGAGACCCAGTACTTC. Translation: CASSSLGQGGKETQYF.

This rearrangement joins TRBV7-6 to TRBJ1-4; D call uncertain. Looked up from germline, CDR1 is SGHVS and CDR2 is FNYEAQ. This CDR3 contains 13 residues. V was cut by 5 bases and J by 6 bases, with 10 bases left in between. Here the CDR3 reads CASSLRAHEKLFF. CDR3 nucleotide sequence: TGTGCCAGCAGCCTCCGTGCGCATGAAAAACTGTTTTTT. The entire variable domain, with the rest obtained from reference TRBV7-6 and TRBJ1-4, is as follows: GAGVSQSPRYKVTKRGQDVALRCDPISGHVSLYWYRQALGQGPEFLTYFNYEAQQDKSGLPNDRFSAERPEGSISTLTIQRTEQRDSAMYRCASSLRAHEKLFFGSGTQLSVL.

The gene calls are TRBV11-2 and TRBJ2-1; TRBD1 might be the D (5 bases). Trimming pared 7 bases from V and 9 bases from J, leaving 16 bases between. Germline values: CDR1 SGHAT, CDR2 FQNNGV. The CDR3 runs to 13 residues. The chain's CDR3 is CASNKGVTSEQFF. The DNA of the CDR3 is TGTGCCAGCAATAAAGGGGTAACGAGTGAGCAGTTCTTC.